This T cell receptor beta chain was profiled in a study of cytomegalovirus exposure and HLA in healthy donors. General observations from the study: A missense variant in DCLRE1C was later tied to TCR beta V- and J-gene trimming.

Each donor's status was that of a healthy bone marrow donor. Losses at the gene ends were 5 bases for V and 2 bases for J; bases not matched to a gene: 6. Germline V gene sequence: CDR1 SGHTA, CDR2 FQGNSA. The CDR3 is 16 residues long. Note on this clone: Its target is unknown.

60 Vbeta and 13 Jbeta primers were used in PCR. Some clones are missing from TCRdb's copy, which holds only in-frame ones; the method was immunoSEQ multiplex PCR. The repertoire holds roughly 200,000 clones, with around 85% as singletons. Sequenced input: PBMCs. This clonotype was obtained from a woman aged 45-59 years in good health and CMV-seronegative. The chain recombines TRBV7-2 with TRBJ2-3; 11 bases map to TRBD2. The CDR3 spells CASSQGLAEFTDTQYF. In DNA, the CDR3 is TGTGCCAGCAGCCAGGGACTAGCGGAGTTCACAGATACGCAGTATTTT.